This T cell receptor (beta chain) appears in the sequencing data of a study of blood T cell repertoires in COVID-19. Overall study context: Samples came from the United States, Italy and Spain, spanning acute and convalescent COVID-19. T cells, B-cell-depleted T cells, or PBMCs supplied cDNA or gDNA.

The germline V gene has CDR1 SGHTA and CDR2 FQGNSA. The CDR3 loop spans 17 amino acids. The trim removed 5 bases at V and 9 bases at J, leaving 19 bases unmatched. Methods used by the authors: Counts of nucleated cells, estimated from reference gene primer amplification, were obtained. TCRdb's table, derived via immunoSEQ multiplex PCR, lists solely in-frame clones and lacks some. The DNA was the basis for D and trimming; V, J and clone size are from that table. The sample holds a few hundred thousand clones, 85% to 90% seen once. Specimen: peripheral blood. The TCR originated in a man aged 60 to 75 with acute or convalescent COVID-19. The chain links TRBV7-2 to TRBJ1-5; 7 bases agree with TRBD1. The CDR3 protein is CASSPQTGQWGRTPQHF. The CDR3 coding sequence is TGTGCCAGCAGCCCTCAAACGGGACAGTGGGGACGGACGCCCCAGCATTTT.